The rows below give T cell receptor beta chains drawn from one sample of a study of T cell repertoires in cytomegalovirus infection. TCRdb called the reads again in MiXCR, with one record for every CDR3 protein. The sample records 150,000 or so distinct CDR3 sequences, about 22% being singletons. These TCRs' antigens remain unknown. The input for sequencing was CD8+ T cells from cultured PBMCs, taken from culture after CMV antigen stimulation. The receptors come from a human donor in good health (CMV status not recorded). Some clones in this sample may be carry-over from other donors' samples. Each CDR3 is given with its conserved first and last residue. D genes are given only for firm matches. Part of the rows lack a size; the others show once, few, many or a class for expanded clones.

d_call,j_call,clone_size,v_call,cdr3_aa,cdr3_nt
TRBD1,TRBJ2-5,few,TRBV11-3,CASSVRGLGETQYF,TGTGCCAGCAGCGTCAGGGGGTTGGGAGAGACCCAGTACTTC
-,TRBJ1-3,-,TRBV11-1,CASSPAKREPDRGTIYF,TGTGCCAGCAGCCCAGCCAAAAGGGAACCGGACCGAGGCACCATATATTTT
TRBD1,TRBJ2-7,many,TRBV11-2,CASSLGARGSSYEQYF,TGTGCCAGCAGCTTAGGAGCCAGGGGGAGCTCCTACGAGCAGTACTTC
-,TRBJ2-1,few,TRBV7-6,CASSAGRMENEQFF,TGTGCCAGCAGCGCAGGTCGGATGGAGAATGAGCAGTTCTTC
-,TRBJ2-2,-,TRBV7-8,CASSLTPTGAGELFF,TGTGCCAGCAGCTTAACCCCAACCGGGGCCGGGGAGCTGTTTTTT
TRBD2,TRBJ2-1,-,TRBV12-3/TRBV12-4,CASSPSGGTTRNEQFF,TGTGCCAGCAGCCCTAGCGGGGGAACAACTCGGAATGAGCAGTTCTTC
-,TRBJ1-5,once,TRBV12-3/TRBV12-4,CASSLTGGLQPQHF,TGTGCCAGCAGTTTAACGGGGGGCCTGCAGCCCCAGCATTTT
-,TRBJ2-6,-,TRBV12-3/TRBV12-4,CASSLGQPNSGANVLTF,TGTGCCAGCAGCCTCGGACAGCCCAACTCTGGGGCCAACGTCCTGACTTTC
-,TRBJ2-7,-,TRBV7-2,CASSLEIPGTYEQYF,TGTGCCAGCAGCTTAGAAATCCCAGGAACCTACGAGCAGTACTTC
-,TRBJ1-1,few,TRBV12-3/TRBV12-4,CASSPPIKNTEAFF,TGTGCCAGCAGTCCCCCGATTAAGAACACTGAAGCTTTCTTT
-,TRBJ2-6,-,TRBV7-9,CASSLVARAYSGANVLTF,TGTGCCAGCAGCTTAGTCGCCAGGGCTTACTCTGGGGCCAACGTCCTGACTTTC
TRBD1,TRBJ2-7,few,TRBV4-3,CASSQETTGGISYEQYF,TGCGCCAGCAGCCAAGAAACGACAGGGGGCATATCCTACGAGCAGTACTTC
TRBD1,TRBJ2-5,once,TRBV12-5,CASGLVQPGGRETQYF,TGTGCTAGTGGTTTGGTACAGCCAGGGGGCCGGGAGACCCAGTACTTC
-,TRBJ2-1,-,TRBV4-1,CASSRIKEGPYNEQFF,TGCGCCAGCAGCCGGATAAAGGAGGGTCCCTACAATGAGCAGTTCTTC
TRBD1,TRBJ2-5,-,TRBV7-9,CASSSPPSGQIQETQYF,TGTGCCAGCAGCTCCCCGCCCTCGGGACAGATCCAAGAGACCCAGTACTTC
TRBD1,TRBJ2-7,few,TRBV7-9,CASSFPGQGAREQYF,TGTGCCAGCAGCTTTCCGGGACAGGGGGCCCGGGAGCAGTACTTC
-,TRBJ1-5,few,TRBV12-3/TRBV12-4,CASSPGTVHQPQHF,TGTGCCAGCAGTCCCGGGACTGTCCATCAGCCCCAGCATTTT
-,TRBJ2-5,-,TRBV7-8,CASSLKRPGETQYF,TGTGCCAGCAGCTTAAAACGGCCAGGGGAGACCCAGTACTTC
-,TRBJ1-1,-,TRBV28,CASSLASSGTEAFF,TGTGCCAGCAGTTTAGCATCTTCGGGCACTGAAGCTTTCTTT
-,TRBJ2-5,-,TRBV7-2,CASSLNRVRETQYF,TGTGCCAGCAGCTTGAACAGGGTTCGAGAGACCCAGTACTTC
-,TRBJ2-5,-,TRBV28,CASSLGTVQETQYF,TGTGCCAGCAGTTTGGGGACGGTTCAAGAGACCCAGTACTTC
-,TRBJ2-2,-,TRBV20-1,CSAPGGGPYTGELFF,TGCAGTGCCCCCGGGGGCGGCCCCTACACCGGGGAGCTGTTTTTT
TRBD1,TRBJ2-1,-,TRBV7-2,CASSGPGQGSQFF,TGTGCCAGCAGCGGTCCGGGACAGGGATCACAGTTCTTC
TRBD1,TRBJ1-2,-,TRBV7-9,CASSFRTGDGYTF,TGTGCCAGCAGCTTCCGGACAGGGGATGGCTACACCTTC
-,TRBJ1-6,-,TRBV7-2,CASSLWSPLHF,TGTGCCAGCAGCTTATGGTCACCCCTCCACTTT
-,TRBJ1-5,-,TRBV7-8,CASSFDSSQPQHF,TGTGCCAGCAGCTTCGACAGTAGTCAGCCCCAGCATTTT
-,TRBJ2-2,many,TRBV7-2,CASSLQGTGELFF,TGTGCCAGCAGCTTACAGGGTACCGGGGAGCTGTTTTTT
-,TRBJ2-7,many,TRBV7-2,CASSQGWGLGYEQYF,TGTGCCAGCAGCCAGGGGTGGGGCCTGGGCTACGAGCAGTACTTC
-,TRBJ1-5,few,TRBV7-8,CASSLTGRSNQPQHF,TGTGCCAGCAGCTTAACAGGTAGAAGCAATCAGCCCCAGCATTTT
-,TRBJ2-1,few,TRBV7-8,CASSLGDQRTNEQFF,TGTGCCAGCAGCTTAGGGGACCAAAGAACCAATGAGCAGTTCTTC
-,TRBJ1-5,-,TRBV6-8,CASSPVRGNQPQHF,TGTGCCAGCAGCCCCGTCAGGGGTAATCAGCCCCAGCATTTT
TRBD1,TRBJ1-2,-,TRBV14,CASSQPGTEYNYGYTF,TGTGCCAGCAGCCAACCCGGGACAGAGTATAACTATGGCTACACCTTC
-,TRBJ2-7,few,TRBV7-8,CASSLRGTYEQYF,TGTGCCAGCAGCTTAAGGGGGACCTACGAGCAGTACTTC
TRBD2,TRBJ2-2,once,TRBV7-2,CASSLLAGGTNTGELFF,TGTGCCAGCAGCTTACTAGCGGGGGGGACAAACACCGGGGAGCTGTTTTTT
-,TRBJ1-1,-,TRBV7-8,CASSSDSLSTEAFF,TGTGCCAGCAGCTCGGACAGCCTTTCCACTGAAGCTTTCTTT
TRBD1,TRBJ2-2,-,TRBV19,CASSSRDRGWTGELFF,TGTGCCAGTAGTAGCCGGGACAGGGGATGGACCGGGGAGCTGTTTTTT
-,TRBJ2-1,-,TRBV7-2,CASSSREPSGPPREQFF,TGTGCCAGCAGCTCTAGAGAGCCCAGCGGGCCTCCCAGGGAGCAGTTCTTC
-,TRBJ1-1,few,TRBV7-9,CASSSPGQYPHF,TGTGCCAGCAGTTCACCGGGCCAGTATCCCCACTTT
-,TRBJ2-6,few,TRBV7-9,CASSRAGAGANVLTF,TGTGCCAGCAGCCGAGCCGGCGCTGGGGCCAACGTCCTGACTTTC
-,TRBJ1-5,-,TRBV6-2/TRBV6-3,CESSYEFNQPQHF,TGTGAAAGCAGTTATGAGTTCAATCAGCCCCAGCATTTT
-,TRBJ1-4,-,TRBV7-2,CASSLVQGRIGEKLFF,TGTGCCAGCAGCTTAGTACAGGGAAGAATAGGTGAAAAACTGTTTTTT
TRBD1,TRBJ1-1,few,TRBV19,CASSRGQGTEAFF,TGTGCCAGTAGTAGGGGACAGGGGACTGAAGCTTTCTTT
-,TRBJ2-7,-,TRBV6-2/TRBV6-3,CASSPSADPRQEQYF,TGTGCCAGCAGTCCCTCAGCGGATCCCCGACAAGAGCAGTACTTC
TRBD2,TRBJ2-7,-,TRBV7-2,CASSLTRGDPSYEQYF,TGTGCCAGCAGCTTAACACGGGGGGACCCCTCTTACGAGCAGTACTTC
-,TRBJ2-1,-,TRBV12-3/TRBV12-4,CASSLVGGGFYNEQFF,TGTGCCAGCAGTTTAGTCGGCGGCGGGTTCTACAATGAGCAGTTCTTC
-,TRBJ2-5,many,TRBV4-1,CASSQVPPGTETQYF,TGCGCCAGCAGCCAAGTACCTCCGGGGACGGAGACCCAGTACTTC
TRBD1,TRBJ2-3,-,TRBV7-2,CASSFGTGSWGLTDTQYF,TGTGCCAGCAGCTTCGGGACAGGGAGTTGGGGTCTCACAGATACGCAGTATTTT
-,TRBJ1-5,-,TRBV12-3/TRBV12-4,CASSSGVGVQPQHF,TGTGCCAGCAGTTCGGGGGTCGGGGTTCAGCCCCAGCATTTT
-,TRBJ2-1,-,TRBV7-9,CASSLDRQVSYNEQFF,TGTGCCAGCAGCTTAGATCGGCAGGTCTCCTACAATGAGCAGTTCTTC